This T cell receptor (beta chain) was identified in a study of T cells in Graves' hyperthyroidism and ophthalmopathy. About the study: Blood was drawn when the patient was first diagnosed and still untreated. Study-level findings and limits: Peripheral blood also featured most of the thyroid clonotypes expanded above 0.001. A median around 6 months before onset, the model predicted ophthalmopathy.

Regions amplified from RNA transcripts were the TCR beta CDR3 regions. An initial round of RT-PCR targeting the TCR CDR3 relied on the HTBI primer set. TCRdb re-derived calls from the multiplex PCR reads in MiXCR, one entry per CDR3 protein. The sample includes hundreds of thousands of distinct CDR3 sequences, roughly 15% of them seen just once. Among ophthalmopathy patients, the Clinical Activity Score reached at least 3, the NOSPECS grade reached at least 4, and duration remained under 3 months. There are a few counts of this clonotype. What it binds is unknown. The sequence derives from an older woman with Graves' ophthalmopathy. Input material: blood.

The CDR3 coding sequence is TGTGCCAGCCGAGGGGTTCGGGAGCAGTACTTC. Amino acids: CASRGVREQYF. V usage is TRBV12-3 or TRBV12-4 and J usage is TRBJ2-7, with D perhaps being TRBD1 or TRBD2 (5 bases each). This CDR3 spans 11 amino acids. Trimming removed 8 bases from V and 7 bases from J, with 12 bases in between.